The 2 T cell receptor beta chains listed next were all sequenced from one sample in a study of PD-1 blockade in classical Hodgkin lymphoma. The time point: cycle 4 day 1 (C4D1), after 5 to 7 weeks of nivolumab. Every single patient, without exception, relapsed after autologous stem cell transplantation, and brentuximab vedotin exposure varied. Some clones are missing from TCRdb's copy, which holds only in-frame ones; the method was immunoSEQ multiplex PCR. This sample yields around 100,000 clones, of which 90% are seen a single time; 2.5% to 3.5% belongs to the top ten. This specimen consisted of peripheral blood mononuclear cells (PBMCs), obtained before the fourth cycle of nivolumab. The receptor source for this set is a human donor with classical Hodgkin lymphoma.

The chain joins TRBV23-1 to TRBJ1-1, with unresolved D. TRBV23-1 is labeled an ORF, and its function is uncertain. Trimming removed 10 bases from V and 3 bases from J, with 12 bases in between. This CDR3 is 12 amino acids long. CDR3 loop: CATPFTYTEAFF. In nucleotides, the CDR3 is TGCGCCACCCCATTTACGTACACTGAAGCTTTCTTT.

The chain employs TRBV6-5 and TRBJ1-2; D uncertain. With 8 bases removed from V and 3 bases from J, the gap between germline ends came to 10 bases. The germline V gene has CDR1 MNHEY and CDR2 SVGAGI. This CDR3 is 12 amino acids long. CDR3 sequence (DNA): TGTGCCAGCGGAAGTACCGACTATGGCTACACCTTC. Amino acid sequence: CASGSTDYGYTF.